This T cell receptor (beta chain) was profiled in a study of shared clonotypes between healthy human individuals. Notes on the study in general: Naive subsets typically showed greater estimated richness than memory subsets.

Points on this clone: Its antigen is not known.

TCRdb keeps only in-frame clones here, not all; method: immunoSEQ multiplex PCR. The sample contains about 600,000 clones, more than 95% of which appear only once. The germline CDR1 and CDR2 sequences are DFQATT and SNEGSKA (reference sequence). The CDR3 contains 11 residues. This chain uses TRBV20-1 with TRBJ2-5, with D unclear. The better agreement between TRBJ2-7 and the DNA end casts doubt on the J call. This clonotype was sampled from a woman between 25 and 40 years old in good health. The sample taken for sequencing was naive CD4+ T cells sorted from blood. Subset: CD45RA+ positively selected. The CDR3 coding sequence is TGCAGTGCCTACCTTTCCTACGAGCAGTACTTC. Protein product: CSAYLSYEQYF.